This section outlines one T cell receptor (beta chain) sequence together with its context. The CDR3 runs to 16 residues. With 1 base removed from V and 1 base from J, the gap between germline ends came to 13 bases. Germline V gene sequence: CDR1 MNHEY, CDR2 SVGAGI. The data belong to a study of control samples from healthy donors and cancer patients. The repertoire was sequenced with immunoSEQ multiplex PCR; TCRdb's copy has only in-frame clones and lacks some. The profile shows about 88,000 clones, 85% to 95% of them singletons. The rearrangement links TRBV6-5 to TRBJ1-1; the D is unclear. The clonotype originates from a man aged 18-30 years in good health. Source material: blood. This CDR3 reads CASSYYGRSPNTEAFF. CDR3 coding DNA: TGTGCCAGCAGTTACTATGGGCGGAGCCCGAACACTGAAGCTTTCTTT.